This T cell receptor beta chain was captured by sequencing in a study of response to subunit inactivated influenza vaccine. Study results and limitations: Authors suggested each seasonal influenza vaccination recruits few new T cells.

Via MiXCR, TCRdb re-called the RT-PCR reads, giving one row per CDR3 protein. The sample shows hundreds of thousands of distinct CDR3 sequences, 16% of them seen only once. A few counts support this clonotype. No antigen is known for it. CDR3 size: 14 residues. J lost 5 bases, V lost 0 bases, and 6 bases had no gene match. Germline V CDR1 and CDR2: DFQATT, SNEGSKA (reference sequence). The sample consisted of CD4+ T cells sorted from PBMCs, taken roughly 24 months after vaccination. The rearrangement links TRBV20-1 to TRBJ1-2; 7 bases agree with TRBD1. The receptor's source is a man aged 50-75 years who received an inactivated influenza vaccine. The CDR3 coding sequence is TGCAGTGCTAGAGATTTTAGGGGGCTGTATGGCTACACCTTC. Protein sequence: CSARDFRGLYGYTF.